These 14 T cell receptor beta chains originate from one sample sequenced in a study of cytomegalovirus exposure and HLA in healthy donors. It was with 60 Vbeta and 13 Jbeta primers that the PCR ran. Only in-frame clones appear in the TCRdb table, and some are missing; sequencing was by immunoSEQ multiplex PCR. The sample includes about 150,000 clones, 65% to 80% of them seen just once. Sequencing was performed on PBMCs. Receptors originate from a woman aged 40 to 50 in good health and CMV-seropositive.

CDR3: CASSVDPAEETQYF. In nucleotides, the CDR3 is TGTGCCAGCAGCGTAGATCCAGCGGAAGAGACCCAGTACTTC. This rearrangement joins TRBV9 to TRBJ2-5; a possible D gene is TRBD2 (5 bases). Trimming removed 0 bases at V and 3 bases at J, with 9 bases between. The germline V gene encodes CDR1 SGDLS and CDR2 YYNGEE. The CDR3 is made up of 14 amino acids.

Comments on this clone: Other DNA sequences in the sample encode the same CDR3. CDR3 in amino acids: CASRAGELSNTEAFF. The DNA for the CDR3 is TGCGCCAGCAGGGCAGGGGAGTTATCGAACACTGAAGCTTTCTTT. V gene TRBV5-1 combines with J gene TRBJ1-1, with a tentative D call TRBD1 (6 bases). This CDR3 has 15 residues. Trimming pared 5 bases from V and 1 base from J, leaving 15 bases between. In germline, CDR1 is SGHRS, CDR2 YFSETQ. Full variable domain (remainder filled in from reference TRBV5-1 and TRBJ1-1): KAGVTQTPRYLIKTRGQQVTLSCSPISGHRSVSWYQQTPGQGLQFLFEYFSETQRNKGNFPGRFSGRQFSNSRSEMNVSTLELGDSALYLCASRAGELSNTEAFFGQGTRLTVV.

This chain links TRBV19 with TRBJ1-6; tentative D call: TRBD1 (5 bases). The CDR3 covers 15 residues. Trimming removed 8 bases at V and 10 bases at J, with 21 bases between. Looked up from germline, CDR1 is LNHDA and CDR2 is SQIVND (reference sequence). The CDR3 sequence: CASRSDRALYSPLHF. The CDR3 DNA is TGTGCCAGTCGCTCCGACAGAGCACTCTACTCACCCCTCCACTTT.

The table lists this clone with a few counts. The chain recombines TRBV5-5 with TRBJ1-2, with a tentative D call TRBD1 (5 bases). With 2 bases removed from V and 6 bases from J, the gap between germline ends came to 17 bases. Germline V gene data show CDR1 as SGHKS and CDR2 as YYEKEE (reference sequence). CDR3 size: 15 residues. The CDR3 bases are TGTGCCAGCAGCTTTCTTGGACCCACGGGGGATGGCTACACCTTC. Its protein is CASSFLGPTGDGYTF. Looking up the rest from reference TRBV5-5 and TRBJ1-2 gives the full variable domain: DAGVTQSPTHLIKTRGQQVTLRCSPISGHKSVSWYQQVLGQGPQFIFQYYEKEERGRGNFPDRFSARQFPNYSSELNVNALLLGDSALYLCASSFLGPTGDGYTFGSGTRLTVV.

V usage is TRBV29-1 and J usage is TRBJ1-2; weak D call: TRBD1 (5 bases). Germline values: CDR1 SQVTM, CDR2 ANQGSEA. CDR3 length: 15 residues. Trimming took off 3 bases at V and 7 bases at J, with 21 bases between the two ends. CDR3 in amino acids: CSVDLLGPPGGGYTF. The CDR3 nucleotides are TGCAGCGTTGACCTTCTGGGACCTCCCGGGGGTGGCTACACCTTC.

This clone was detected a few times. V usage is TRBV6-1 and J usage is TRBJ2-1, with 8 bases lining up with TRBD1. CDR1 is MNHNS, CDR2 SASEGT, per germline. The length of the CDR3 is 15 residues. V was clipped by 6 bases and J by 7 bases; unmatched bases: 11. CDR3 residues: CASREDRVGGNEQFF. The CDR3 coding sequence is TGTGCCAGCAGAGAGGACAGGGTAGGAGGAAATGAGCAGTTCTTC.

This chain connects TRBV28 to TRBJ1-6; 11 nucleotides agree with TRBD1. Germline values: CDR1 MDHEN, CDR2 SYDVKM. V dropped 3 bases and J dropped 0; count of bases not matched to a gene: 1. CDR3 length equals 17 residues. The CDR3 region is CASSFGTGGSYNSPLHF. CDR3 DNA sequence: TGTGCCAGCAGTTTCGGGACAGGGGGCTCCTATAATTCACCCCTCCACTTT.

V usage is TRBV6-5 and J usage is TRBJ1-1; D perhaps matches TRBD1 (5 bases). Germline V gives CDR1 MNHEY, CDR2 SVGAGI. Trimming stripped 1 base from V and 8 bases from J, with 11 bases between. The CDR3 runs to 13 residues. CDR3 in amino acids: CASSYLGRGEAFF. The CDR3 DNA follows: TGTGCCAGCAGTTACTTGGGCCGGGGGGAAGCTTTCTTT.

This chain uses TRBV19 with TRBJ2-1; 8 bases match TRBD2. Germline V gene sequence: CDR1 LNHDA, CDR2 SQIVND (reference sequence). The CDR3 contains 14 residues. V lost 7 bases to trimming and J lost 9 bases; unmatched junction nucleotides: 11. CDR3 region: CASTHNSGVLEQFF. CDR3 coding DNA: TGTGCCAGTACCCACAATAGCGGGGTGCTTGAGCAGTTCTTC. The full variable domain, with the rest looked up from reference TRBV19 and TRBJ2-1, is DGGITQSPKYLFRKEGQNVTLSCEQNLNHDAMYWYRQDPGQGLRLIYYSQIVNDFQKGDIAEGYSVSREKKESFPLTVTSAQKNPTAFYLCASTHNSGVLEQFFGPGTRLTVL.

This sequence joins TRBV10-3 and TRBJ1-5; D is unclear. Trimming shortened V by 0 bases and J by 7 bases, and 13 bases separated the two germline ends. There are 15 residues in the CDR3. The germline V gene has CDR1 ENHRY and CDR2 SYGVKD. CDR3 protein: CAISESGGRGQPQHF. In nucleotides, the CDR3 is TGTGCCATCAGTGAGTCCGGAGGGAGAGGGCAGCCCCAGCATTTT.

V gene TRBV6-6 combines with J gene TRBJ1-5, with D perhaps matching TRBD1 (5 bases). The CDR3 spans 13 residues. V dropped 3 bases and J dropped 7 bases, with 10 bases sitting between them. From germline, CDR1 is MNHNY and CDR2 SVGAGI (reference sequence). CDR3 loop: CASSYGGTQPQHF. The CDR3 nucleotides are TGTGCCAGCAGTTATGGGGGGACCCAGCCCCAGCATTTT.

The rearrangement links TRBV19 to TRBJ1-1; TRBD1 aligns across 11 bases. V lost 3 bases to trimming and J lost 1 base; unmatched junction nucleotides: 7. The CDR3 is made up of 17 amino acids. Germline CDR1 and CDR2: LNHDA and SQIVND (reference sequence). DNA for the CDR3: TGTGCCAGTAGTATTTTGGGACAGGGGGAAAAGAACACTGAAGCTTTCTTT. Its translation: CASSILGQGEKNTEAFF.

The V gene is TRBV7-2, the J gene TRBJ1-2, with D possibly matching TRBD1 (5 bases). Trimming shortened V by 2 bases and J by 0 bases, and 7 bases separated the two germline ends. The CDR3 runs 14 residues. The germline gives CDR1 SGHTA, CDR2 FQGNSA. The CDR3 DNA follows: TGTGCCAGCAGCTTATGGGGCCCTAACTATGGCTACACCTTC. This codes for CASSLWGPNYGYTF.

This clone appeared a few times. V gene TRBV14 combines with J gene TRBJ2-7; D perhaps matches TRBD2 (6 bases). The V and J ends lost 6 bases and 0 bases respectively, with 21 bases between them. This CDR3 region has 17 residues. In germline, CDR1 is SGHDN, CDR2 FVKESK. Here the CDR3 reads CASSPGSLRLYSYEQYF. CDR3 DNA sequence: TGTGCCAGCAGTCCCGGGAGTTTAAGGCTTTACTCCTACGAGCAGTACTTC. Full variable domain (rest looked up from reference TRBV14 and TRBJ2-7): EAGVTQFPSHSVIEKGQTVTLRCDPISGHDNLYWYRRVMGKEIKFLLHFVKESKQDESGMPNNRFLAERTGGTYSTLKVQPAELEDSGVYFCASSPGSLRLYSYEQYFGPGTRLTVT.